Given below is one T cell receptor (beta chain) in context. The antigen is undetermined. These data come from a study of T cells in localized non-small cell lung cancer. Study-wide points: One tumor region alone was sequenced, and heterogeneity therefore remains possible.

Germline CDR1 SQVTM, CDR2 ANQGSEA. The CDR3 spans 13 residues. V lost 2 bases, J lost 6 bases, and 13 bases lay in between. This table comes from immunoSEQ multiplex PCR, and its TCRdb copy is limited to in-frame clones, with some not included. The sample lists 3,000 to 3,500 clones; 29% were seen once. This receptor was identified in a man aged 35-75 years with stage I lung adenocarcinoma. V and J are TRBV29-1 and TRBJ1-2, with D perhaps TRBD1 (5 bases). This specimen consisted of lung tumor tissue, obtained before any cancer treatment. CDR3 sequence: CSVEKGSAHGYTF. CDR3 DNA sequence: TGCAGCGTTGAAAAGGGGAGTGCGCATGGCTACACCTTC.